This is a list of T cell receptor beta chains from one sample in a study of blood T cell repertoires in COVID-19. The data were produced by immunoSEQ multiplex PCR, yet TCRdb's version contains in-frame clones alone and is incomplete. Of tens of thousands of clones listed, just over 90% are singletons. Input material: peripheral blood. The receptors come from a man between 45 and 60 years old with active COVID-19. Each CDR3 is given with its conserved first and last residue. D genes are given only for firm matches. The size field is filled for only some rows; it gives once, few, many or a size class.

size: .
V: TRBV7-2
D: TRBD2
J: TRBJ2-7
DNA: TGTGCCAGCAGCTTCGGGACTAGCGGAACCGAGCAGTACTTC
CDR3: CASSFGTSGTEQYF

size: .
V: TRBV5-4
D: .
J: TRBJ1-4
DNA: TGTGCCAGCAGCTTGGGACTGAACAATGAAAAACTGTTTTTT
CDR3: CASSLGLNNEKLFF

size: .
V: TRBV6-5
D: .
J: TRBJ2-2
DNA: TGTGCCAGCGAAACCTTAGCGACAACCGGGGAGCTGTTTTTT
CDR3: CASETLATTGELFF

size: .
V: TRBV10-1
D: .
J: TRBJ1-2
DNA: TGCGCCAGCAGTGGACTGTGGCCCGACCATAACTATGGCTACACCTTC
CDR3: CASSGLWPDHNYGYTF

size: .
V: TRBV6-5
D: .
J: TRBJ1-5
DNA: TGTGCCAGCAGTAAGGGGCCCTCTGGCAATCAGCCCCAGCATTTT
CDR3: CASSKGPSGNQPQHF

size: .
V: TRBV29-1
D: .
J: TRBJ1-1
DNA: TGCAGCGTACCAGGGAGAGGGGGCACTGAAGCTTTCTTT
CDR3: CSVPGRGGTEAFF

size: once
V: TRBV7-2
D: TRBD2
J: TRBJ2-3
DNA: TGTGCCAGCAGCCCGCCCGGGACTAGCGGGACAGATACGCAGTATTTT
CDR3: CASSPPGTSGTDTQYF

size: .
V: TRBV29-1
D: TRBD1
J: TRBJ2-7
DNA: TGCAGCGCTTTACAGGGGGCCCCCTACGAGCAGTACTTC
CDR3: CSALQGAPYEQYF

size: .
V: TRBV30
D: .
J: TRBJ2-2
DNA: TGTGCCTGGAGCAGGGGGGAGACCGGGGAGCTGTTTTTT
CDR3: CAWSRGETGELFF

size: once
V: TRBV5-1
D: TRBD1
J: TRBJ1-2
DNA: TGCGCCAGCAGCCTCAGGGGGGCAAAAAACTATGGCTACACCTTC
CDR3: CASSLRGAKNYGYTF

size: .
V: TRBV5-1
D: TRBD1
J: TRBJ1-2
DNA: TGCGCCAGCAGCCCAGACCCACAGGGGGGCGGCATCTATGGCTACACCTTC
CDR3: CASSPDPQGGGIYGYTF

size: .
V: TRBV7-6
D: TRBD1
J: TRBJ1-4
DNA: TGTGCCAGCAGCTTAAGCCAGGGACAGGCTAATGAAAAACTGTTTTTT
CDR3: CASSLSQGQANEKLFF

size: .
V: TRBV6-6
D: .
J: TRBJ1-1
DNA: TGTGCCAGCAGTCCCCCCCTTGGAAGGAAGGGGGACACTGAAGCTTTCTTT
CDR3: CASSPPLGRKGDTEAFF

size: .
V: TRBV7-2
D: TRBD2
J: TRBJ2-7
DNA: TGTGCCAGCAGCTTAGGGAGCGGGGGGCGGGTTAACGAGCAGTACTTC
CDR3: CASSLGSGGRVNEQYF

size: once
V: TRBV2
D: .
J: TRBJ2-2
DNA: TGTGCCAGCAAACCGGGACAGAACACCGGGGAGCTGTTTTTT
CDR3: CASKPGQNTGELFF

size: .
V: TRBV5-1
D: TRBD2
J: TRBJ2-3
DNA: TGCGCCAGCGGGCGGGAGGGGAGCACAGATACGCAGTATTTT
CDR3: CASGREGSTDTQYF

size: .
V: TRBV3-1/TRBV3-2
D: TRBD1
J: TRBJ2-7
DNA: TGTGCCAGCAGCCAACCGGGACAGGGGATCCACGAGCAGTACTTC
CDR3: CASSQPGQGIHEQYF

size: .
V: TRBV5-4
D: .
J: TRBJ2-2
DNA: TGTGCCAGCAGCTTGGTTAAGGGGCACACCGGGGAGCTGTTTTTT
CDR3: CASSLVKGHTGELFF